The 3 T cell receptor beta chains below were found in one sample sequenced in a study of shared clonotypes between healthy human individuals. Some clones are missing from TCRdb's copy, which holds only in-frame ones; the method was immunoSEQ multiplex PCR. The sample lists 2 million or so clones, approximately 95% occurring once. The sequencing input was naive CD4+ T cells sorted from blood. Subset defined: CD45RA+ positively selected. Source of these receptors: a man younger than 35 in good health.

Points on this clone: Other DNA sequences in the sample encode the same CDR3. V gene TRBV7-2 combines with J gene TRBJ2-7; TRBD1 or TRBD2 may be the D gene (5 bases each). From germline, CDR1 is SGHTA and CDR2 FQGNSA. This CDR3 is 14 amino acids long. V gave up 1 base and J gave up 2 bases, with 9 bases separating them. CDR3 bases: TGTGCCAGCAGCTTAGATCGGGGCCCCTACGAGCAGTACTTC. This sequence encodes CASSLDRGPYEQYF.

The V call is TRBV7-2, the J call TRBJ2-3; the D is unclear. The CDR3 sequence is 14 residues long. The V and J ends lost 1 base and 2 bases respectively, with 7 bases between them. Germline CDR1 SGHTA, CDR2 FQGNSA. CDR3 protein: CASSLGRTTDTQYF. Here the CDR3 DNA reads TGTGCCAGCAGCTTAGGTCGTACCACAGATACGCAGTATTTT.

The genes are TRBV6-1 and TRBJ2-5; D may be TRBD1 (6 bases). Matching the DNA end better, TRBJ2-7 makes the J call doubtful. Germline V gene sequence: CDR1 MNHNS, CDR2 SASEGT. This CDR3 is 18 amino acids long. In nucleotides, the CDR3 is TGTGCCAGCAGTGATATGACCCGAGGGTACAGGGAGATTTACGAGCAGTACTTC. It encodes CASSDMTRGYREIYEQYF.